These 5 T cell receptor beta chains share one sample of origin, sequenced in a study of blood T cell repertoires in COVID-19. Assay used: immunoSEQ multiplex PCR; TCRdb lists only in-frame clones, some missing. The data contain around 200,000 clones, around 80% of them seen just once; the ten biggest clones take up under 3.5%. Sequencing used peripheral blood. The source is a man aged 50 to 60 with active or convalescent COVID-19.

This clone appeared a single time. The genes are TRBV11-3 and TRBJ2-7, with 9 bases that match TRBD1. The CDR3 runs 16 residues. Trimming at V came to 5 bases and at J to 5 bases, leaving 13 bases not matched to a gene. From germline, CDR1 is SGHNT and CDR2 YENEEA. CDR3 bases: TGTGCCAGCAGCCAAGGGGTGGGGGACAGGGCACACGAGCAGTACTTC. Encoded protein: CASSQGVGDRAHEQYF.

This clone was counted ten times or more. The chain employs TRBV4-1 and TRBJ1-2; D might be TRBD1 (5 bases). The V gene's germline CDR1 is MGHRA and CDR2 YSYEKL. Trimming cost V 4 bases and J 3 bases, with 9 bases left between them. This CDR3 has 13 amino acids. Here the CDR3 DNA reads TGCGCCAGCAGCCCGGACACGTACTATGGCTACACCTTC. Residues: CASSPDTYYGYTF.

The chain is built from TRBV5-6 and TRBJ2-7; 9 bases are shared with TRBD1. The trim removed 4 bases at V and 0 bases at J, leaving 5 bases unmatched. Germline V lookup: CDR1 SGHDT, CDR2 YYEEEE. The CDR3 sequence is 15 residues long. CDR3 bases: TGTGCCAGCAGCGGCGGGACAGGGACCTCCTACGAGCAGTACTTC. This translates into CASSGGTGTSYEQYF.

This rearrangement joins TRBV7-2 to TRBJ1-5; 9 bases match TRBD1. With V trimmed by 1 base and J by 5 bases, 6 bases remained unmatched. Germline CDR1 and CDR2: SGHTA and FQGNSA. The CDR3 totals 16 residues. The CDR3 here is CASSLVGTGQYQPQHF. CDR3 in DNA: TGTGCCAGCAGCTTAGTTGGGACAGGGCAATATCAGCCCCAGCATTTT.

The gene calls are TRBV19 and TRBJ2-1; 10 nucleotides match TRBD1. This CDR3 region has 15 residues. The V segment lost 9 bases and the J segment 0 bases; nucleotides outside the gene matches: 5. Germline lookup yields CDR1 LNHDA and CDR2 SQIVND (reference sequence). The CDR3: CASGTGVGSYNEQFF. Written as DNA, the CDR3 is TGTGCCAGCGGGACAGGGGTAGGCTCCTACAATGAGCAGTTCTTC.